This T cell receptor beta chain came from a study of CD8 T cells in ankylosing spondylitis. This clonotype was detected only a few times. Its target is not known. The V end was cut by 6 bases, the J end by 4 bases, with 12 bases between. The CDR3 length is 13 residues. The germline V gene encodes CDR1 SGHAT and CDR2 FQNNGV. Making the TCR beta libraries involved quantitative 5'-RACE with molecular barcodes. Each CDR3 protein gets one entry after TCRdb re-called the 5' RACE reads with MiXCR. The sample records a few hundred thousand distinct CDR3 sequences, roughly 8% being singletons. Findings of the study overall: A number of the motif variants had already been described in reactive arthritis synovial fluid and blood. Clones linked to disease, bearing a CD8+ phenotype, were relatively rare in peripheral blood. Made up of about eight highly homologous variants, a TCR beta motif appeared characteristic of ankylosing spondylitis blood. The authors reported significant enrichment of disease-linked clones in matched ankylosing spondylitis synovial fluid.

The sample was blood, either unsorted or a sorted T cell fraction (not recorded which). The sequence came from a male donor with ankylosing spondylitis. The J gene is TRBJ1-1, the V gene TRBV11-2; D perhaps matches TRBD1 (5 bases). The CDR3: CASSSTRGTEAFF. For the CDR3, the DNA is TGTGCCAGCAGTTCTACTAGGGGCACTGAAGCTTTCTTT.